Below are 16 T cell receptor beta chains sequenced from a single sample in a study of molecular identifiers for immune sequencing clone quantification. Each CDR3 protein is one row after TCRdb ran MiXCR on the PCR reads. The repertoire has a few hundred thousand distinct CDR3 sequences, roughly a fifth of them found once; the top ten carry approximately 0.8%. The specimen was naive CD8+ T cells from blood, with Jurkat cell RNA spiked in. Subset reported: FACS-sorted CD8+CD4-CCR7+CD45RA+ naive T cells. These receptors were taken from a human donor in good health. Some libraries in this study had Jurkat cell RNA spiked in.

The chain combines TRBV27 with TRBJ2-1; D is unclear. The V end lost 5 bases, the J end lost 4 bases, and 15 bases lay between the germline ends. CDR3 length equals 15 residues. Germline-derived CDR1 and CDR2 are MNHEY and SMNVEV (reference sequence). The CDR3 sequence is CASSKTPLLYNEQFF. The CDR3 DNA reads TGTGCCAGCAGTAAGACCCCTTTGCTTTACAATGAGCAGTTCTTC.

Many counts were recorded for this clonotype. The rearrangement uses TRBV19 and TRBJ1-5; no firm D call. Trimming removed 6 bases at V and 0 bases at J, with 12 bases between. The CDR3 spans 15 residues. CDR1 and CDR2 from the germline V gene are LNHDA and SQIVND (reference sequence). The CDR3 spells CASRSAGSSNQPQHF. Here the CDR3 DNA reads TGTGCCAGTAGATCGGCCGGGAGTAGCAATCAGCCCCAGCATTTT.

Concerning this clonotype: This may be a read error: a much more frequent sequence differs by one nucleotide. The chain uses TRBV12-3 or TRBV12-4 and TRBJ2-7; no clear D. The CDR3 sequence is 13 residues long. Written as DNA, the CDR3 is TGTGCCAGCGGTTTTTCCCGGTCCTACGAGCAGTACTTC. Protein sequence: CASGFSRSYEQYF.

The DNA for the CDR3 is TGTGCCAGTAGTCCCGGGACAGGGGGCTTCTGGGAGCTGTTTTTT. Protein product: CASSPGTGGFWELFF. The chain uses TRBV19 and TRBJ2-2; 12 bases fit TRBD1. The CDR3 totals 15 residues. Losses at the gene ends were 5 bases for V and 9 bases for J; bases not matched to a gene: 7. Germline CDR1 and CDR2: LNHDA and SQIVND (reference sequence).

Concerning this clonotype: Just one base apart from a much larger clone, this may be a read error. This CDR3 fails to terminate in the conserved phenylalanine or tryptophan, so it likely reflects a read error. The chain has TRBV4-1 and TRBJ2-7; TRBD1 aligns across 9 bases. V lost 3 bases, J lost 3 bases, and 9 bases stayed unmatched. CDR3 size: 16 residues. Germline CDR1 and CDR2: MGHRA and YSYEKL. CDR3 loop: CASSQENRDRVYEQYL. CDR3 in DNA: TGCGCCAGCAGCCAGGAAAACCGGGACAGGGTCTACGAGCAGTACCTC.

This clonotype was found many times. CDR3 amino acids: CASSTQRSPLHF. The DNA of the CDR3 is TGTGCCAGCAGTACGCAGAGGTCACCCCTCCACTTT. The chain has TRBV6-5 and TRBJ1-6; no clear D. Between the trimmed V and J ends, which lost 5 bases and 10 bases, there was a span of 9 bases. Germline V gene lookup returns CDR1 MNHEY and CDR2 SVGAGI. The CDR3 has 12 amino acids.

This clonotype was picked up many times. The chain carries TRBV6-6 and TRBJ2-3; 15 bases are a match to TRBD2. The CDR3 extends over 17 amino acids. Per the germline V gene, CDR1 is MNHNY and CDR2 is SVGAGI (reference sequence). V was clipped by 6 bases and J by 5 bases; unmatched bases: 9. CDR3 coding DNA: TGTGCCAGCAGGGGCTGGACTAGCGGGGGGGCAATAGATACGCAGTATTTT. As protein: CASRGWTSGGAIDTQYF.

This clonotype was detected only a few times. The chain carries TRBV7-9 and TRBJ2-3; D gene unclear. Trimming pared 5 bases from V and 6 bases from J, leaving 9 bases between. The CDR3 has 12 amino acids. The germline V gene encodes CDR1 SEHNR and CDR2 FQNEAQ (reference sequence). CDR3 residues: CASSPLGDTQYF. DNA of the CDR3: TGTGCCAGCAGCCCTCTGGGGGATACGCAGTATTTT.

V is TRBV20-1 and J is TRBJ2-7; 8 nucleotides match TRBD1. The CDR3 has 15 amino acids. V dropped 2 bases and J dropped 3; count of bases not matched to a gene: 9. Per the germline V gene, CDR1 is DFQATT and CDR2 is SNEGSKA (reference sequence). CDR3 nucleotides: TGCAGTGCTAGACCGAGACAGGGGCTTAACTACGAGCAGTACTTC. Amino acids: CSARPRQGLNYEQYF.

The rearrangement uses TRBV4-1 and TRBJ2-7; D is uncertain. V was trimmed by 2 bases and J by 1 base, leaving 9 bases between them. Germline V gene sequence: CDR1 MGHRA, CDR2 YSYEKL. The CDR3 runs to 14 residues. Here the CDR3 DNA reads TGCGCCAGCAGCCAAAGTCGGGCTTCCTACGAGCAGTACTTC. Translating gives CASSQSRASYEQYF.

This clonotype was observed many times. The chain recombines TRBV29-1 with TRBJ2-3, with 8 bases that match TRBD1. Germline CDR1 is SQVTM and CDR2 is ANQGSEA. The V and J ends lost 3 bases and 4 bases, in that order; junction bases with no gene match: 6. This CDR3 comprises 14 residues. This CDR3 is CSVDGDRGADTQYF. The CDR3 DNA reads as TGCAGCGTTGATGGAGACAGGGGTGCAGATACGCAGTATTTT.

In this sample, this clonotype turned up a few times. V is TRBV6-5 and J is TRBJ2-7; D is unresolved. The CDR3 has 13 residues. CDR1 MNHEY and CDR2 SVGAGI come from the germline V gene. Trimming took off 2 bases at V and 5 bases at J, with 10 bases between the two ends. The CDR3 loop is CASSYESRNEQYF. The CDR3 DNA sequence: TGTGCCAGCAGTTACGAGAGCAGAAACGAGCAGTACTTC.

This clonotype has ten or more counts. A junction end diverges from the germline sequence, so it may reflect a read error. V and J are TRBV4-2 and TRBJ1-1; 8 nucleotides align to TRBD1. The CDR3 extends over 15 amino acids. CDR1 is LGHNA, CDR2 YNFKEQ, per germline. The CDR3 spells CASSQVGTGHTEAFF. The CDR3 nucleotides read TGCGCCAGCAGCCAAGTGGGGACAGGCCACACTGAAGCTTTCTTT.

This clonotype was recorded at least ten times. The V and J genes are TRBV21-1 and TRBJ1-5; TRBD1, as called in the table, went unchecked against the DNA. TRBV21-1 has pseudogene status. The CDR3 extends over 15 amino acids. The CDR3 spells CASIPSDRSNQPQHF. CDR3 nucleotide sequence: TGTGCCAGCATACCTTCAGACAGGTCAAATCAGCCCCAGCATTTT.

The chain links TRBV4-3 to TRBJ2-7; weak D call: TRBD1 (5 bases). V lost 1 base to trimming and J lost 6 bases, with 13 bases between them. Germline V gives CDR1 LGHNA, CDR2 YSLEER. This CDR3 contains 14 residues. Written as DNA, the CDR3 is TGCGCCAGCAGCCAAGTTCGACAGAGACCCGAGCAGTACTTC. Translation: CASSQVRQRPEQYF.

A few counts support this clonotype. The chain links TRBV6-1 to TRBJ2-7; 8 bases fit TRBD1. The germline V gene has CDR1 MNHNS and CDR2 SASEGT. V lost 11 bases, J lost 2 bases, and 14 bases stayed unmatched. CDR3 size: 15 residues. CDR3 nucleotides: TGTGCCGGCGCTAGTGCAGGGGGCACGACCTACGAGCAGTACTTC. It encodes CAGASAGGTTYEQYF.